A selection of T cell receptor beta chains follows, all from one sample in a study of blood T cell repertoires in COVID-19. Assay used: immunoSEQ multiplex PCR; TCRdb lists only in-frame clones, some missing. This table holds 200,000 to 250,000 clones, approximately 81% found once. The sample taken for sequencing was peripheral blood. These receptors all stem from a woman aged 55-75 years who had recovered from COVID-19. CDR3s include the opening cysteine and the closing phenylalanine or tryptophan. The D gene is left open where the match is weak.

v_call: TRBV3-1/TRBV3-2; j_call: TRBJ2-1; d_call: -; cdr3_nt: TGTGCCAGCAGCCAAGCAGGCATTGGCGGGGACCCCTACAATGAGCAGTTCTTC; cdr3_aa: CASSQAGIGGDPYNEQFF
v_call: TRBV19; j_call: TRBJ2-7; d_call: TRBD1; cdr3_nt: TGTGCCAGTAGTATCCGACAGGGGCCCACCTACGAGCAGTACTTC; cdr3_aa: CASSIRQGPTYEQYF
v_call: TRBV19; j_call: TRBJ1-4; d_call: -; cdr3_nt: TGTGCCAGTAGTACCCTGCGGTCGTACTCAGGGTGGGATGAAAAACTGTTTTTT; cdr3_aa: CASSTLRSYSGWDEKLFF
v_call: TRBV9; j_call: TRBJ2-3; d_call: TRBD2; cdr3_nt: TGTGCCAGCAGCGTTTCCGGGACTAGCGGGGGAGGTACGCAGTATTTT; cdr3_aa: CASSVSGTSGGGTQYF
v_call: TRBV2; j_call: TRBJ1-5; d_call: TRBD1; cdr3_nt: TGTGCCAGCAGTGAAGCGCTTCGTGGTTTGGACAGGTTCACCAATCAGCCCCAGCATTTT; cdr3_aa: CASSEALRGLDRFTNQPQHF
v_call: TRBV7-8; j_call: TRBJ1-1; d_call: -; cdr3_nt: TGTGCCAGCAGCTGGCGGGGTGAGAACACTGAAGCTTTCTTT; cdr3_aa: CASSWRGENTEAFF
v_call: TRBV7-2; j_call: TRBJ2-1; d_call: TRBD2; cdr3_nt: TGTGCCAGCAGCGCTAGCGGGGCCTCCTACAATGAGCAGTTCTTC; cdr3_aa: CASSASGASYNEQFF
v_call: TRBV7-3; j_call: TRBJ2-5; d_call: -; cdr3_nt: TGTGCCAGCAGCCCCCAGGGGTTTCCAGGGGAGACCCAGTACTTC; cdr3_aa: CASSPQGFPGETQYF
v_call: TRBV10-1; j_call: TRBJ1-1; d_call: TRBD1; cdr3_nt: TGCGCCAGCAGTGGAAGGGGGCTTCAGAACACTGAAGCTTTCTTT; cdr3_aa: CASSGRGLQNTEAFF
v_call: TRBV20-1; j_call: TRBJ1-1; d_call: -; cdr3_nt: TGCAGTGCTAGTGCGCGGTCTAGTGAAGCTTTCTTT; cdr3_aa: CSASARSSEAFF
v_call: TRBV27; j_call: TRBJ2-7; d_call: TRBD1; cdr3_nt: TGTGCCAGCAGTTTGGCGCAGGGGGCGGACGAGCAGTACTTC; cdr3_aa: CASSLAQGADEQYF
v_call: TRBV14; j_call: TRBJ2-3; d_call: -; cdr3_nt: TGTGCCAGCAGCCAAGACGTGGGCAGGGGCTACTCAATGGATACGCAGTATTTT; cdr3_aa: CASSQDVGRGYSMDTQYF
v_call: TRBV4-1; j_call: TRBJ1-2; d_call: TRBD1; cdr3_nt: TGCGCCAGCAGCGAATTGGGACAGAAGTCTAACTATGGCTACACCTTC; cdr3_aa: CASSELGQKSNYGYTF
v_call: TRBV6-5; j_call: TRBJ1-2; d_call: TRBD1; cdr3_nt: TGTGCCAGCAGGAGGACAGGATCTTCGACTAGTGGCTACACCTTC; cdr3_aa: CASRRTGSSTSGYTF
v_call: TRBV6-6; j_call: TRBJ2-7; d_call: TRBD2; cdr3_nt: TGTGCCAGCAGTTATTCCTCTAGCGGGGGAATCTACGAGCAGTACTTC; cdr3_aa: CASSYSSSGGIYEQYF
v_call: TRBV7-2; j_call: TRBJ2-3; d_call: TRBD2; cdr3_nt: TGTGCCAGCAGCTTAGAGCGGGAAGATACGCAGTATTTT; cdr3_aa: CASSLEREDTQYF
v_call: TRBV7-8; j_call: TRBJ2-7; d_call: TRBD1; cdr3_nt: TGTGCCAGCAGCCAGACCGGGACAGGGTACTACGAGCAGTACTTC; cdr3_aa: CASSQTGTGYYEQYF
v_call: TRBV30; j_call: TRBJ2-1; d_call: TRBD2; cdr3_nt: TGTGCCTGGAGTGTAGGACTAGCGGGGTTAAGCTCCTACAATGAGCAGTTCTTC; cdr3_aa: CAWSVGLAGLSSYNEQFF
v_call: TRBV18; j_call: TRBJ1-6; d_call: TRBD1; cdr3_nt: TGTGCCAGCTCACCACCCGGGACAGGGCCTTCACCCCTCCACTTT; cdr3_aa: CASSPPGTGPSPLHF